This T cell receptor (beta chain) came from a study of CD8+ T cells in alopecia areata. Overall study: Tofacitinib therapy lasting 6 to 18 months was followed by 6 months off drug.

On this clone: Its cognate antigen is unknown.

Extraction and reverse transcription of RNA yielded cDNA as the sequencing template. Assay: immunoSEQ multiplex PCR; the TCRdb copy retains only in-frame clones and omits some. There are about 250,000 clones in the sample; 60% occur only once, and 0.75% to 0.95% lies in the top ten. Trimming took off 5 bases at V and 3 bases at J, with 9 bases between the two ends. Looked up from germline, CDR1 is SQVTM and CDR2 is ANQGSEA. CDR3 length: 12 amino acids. Findings of the study overall: Persistence during tofacitinib was seen for many expanded lesional clones in scalp and blood.

Specified treatment: oral pan-JAK inhibitor, 5-10 mg twice daily. PBMCs yielded sorted CD4+ and CD8+ T cells. This sequence joins TRBV29-1 and TRBJ2-3; D possibly corresponds to TRBD1 (5 bases). The receptor was isolated from a human donor with alopecia areata. The material was CD4+ T cells sorted from blood, obtained around week 53, from a patient treated with tofacitinib. The CDR3 nucleotides read TGCAGCGTTTCCCCAGGGACAGATACGCAGTATTTT. It yields the protein CSVSPGTDTQYF.